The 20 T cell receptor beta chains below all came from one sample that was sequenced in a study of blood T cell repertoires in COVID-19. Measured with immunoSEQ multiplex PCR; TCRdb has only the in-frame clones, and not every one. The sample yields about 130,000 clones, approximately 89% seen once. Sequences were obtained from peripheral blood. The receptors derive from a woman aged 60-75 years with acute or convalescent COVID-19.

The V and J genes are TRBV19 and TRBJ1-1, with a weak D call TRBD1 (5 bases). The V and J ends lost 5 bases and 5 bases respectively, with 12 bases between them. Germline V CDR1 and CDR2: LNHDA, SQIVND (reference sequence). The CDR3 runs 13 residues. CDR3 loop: CASSAPRGTEAFF. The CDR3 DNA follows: TGTGCCAGTAGTGCTCCCCGGGGGACTGAAGCTTTCTTT.

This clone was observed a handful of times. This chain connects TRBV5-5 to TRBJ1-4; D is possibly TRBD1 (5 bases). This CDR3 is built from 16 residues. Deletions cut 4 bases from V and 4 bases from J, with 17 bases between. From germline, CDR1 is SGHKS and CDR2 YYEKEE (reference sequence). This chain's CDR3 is CASSLGLTAGNEKLFF. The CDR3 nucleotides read TGTGCCAGCAGCCTGGGGCTAACAGCGGGTAATGAAAAACTGTTTTTT.

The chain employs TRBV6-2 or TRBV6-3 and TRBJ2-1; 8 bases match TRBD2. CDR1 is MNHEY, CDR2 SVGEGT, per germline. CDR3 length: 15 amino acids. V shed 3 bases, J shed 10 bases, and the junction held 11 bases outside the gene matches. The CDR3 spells CASSYRGGVRYEQFF. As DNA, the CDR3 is TGTGCCAGCAGTTATCGGGGGGGGGTTCGTTACGAGCAGTTCTTC.

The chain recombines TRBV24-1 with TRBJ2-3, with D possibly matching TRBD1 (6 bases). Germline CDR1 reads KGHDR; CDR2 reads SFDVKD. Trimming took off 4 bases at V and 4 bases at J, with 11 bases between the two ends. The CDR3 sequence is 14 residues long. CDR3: CATSDPTGSDTQYF. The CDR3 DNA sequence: TGTGCCACCAGTGACCCAACAGGGTCAGATACGCAGTATTTT.

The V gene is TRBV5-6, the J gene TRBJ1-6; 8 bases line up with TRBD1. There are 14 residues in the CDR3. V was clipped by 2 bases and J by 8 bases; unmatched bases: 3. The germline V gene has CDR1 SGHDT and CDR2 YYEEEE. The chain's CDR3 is CASSLRQGYSPLHF. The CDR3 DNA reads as TGTGCCAGCAGCTTAAGACAGGGGTATTCACCCCTCCACTTT.

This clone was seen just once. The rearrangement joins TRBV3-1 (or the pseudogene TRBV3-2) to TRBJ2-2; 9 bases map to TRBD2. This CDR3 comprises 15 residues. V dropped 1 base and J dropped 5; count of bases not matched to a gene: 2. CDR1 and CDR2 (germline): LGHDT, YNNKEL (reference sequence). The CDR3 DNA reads TGTGCCAGCAGCCAAGGGACTAGCGTTACCGGGGAGCTGTTTTTT. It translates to CASSQGTSVTGELFF.

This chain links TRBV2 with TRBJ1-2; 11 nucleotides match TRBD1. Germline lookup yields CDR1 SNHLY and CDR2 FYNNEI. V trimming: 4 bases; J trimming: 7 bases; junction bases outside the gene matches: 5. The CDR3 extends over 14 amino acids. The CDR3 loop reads CASSAVGTGGGYTF. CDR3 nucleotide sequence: TGTGCCAGCAGTGCCGTTGGGACAGGGGGTGGCTACACCTTC. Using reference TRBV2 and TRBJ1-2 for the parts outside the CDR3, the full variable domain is EPEVTQTPSHQVTQMGQEVILRCVPISNHLYFYWYRQILGQKVEFLVSFYNNEISEKSEIFDDQFSVERPDGSNFTLKIRSTKLEDSAMYFCASSAVGTGGGYTFGSGTRLTVV.

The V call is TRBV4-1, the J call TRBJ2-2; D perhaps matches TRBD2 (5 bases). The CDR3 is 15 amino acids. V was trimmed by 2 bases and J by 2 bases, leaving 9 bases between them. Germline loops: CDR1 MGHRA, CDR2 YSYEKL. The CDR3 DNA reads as TGCGCCAGCAGCCAACAACCGGGAAACACCGGGGAGCTGTTTTTT. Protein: CASSQQPGNTGELFF.

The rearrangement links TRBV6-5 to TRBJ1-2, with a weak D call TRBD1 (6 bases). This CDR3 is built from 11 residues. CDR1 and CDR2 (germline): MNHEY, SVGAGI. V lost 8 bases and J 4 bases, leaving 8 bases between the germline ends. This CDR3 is CASEQGYGYTF. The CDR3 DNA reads TGTGCCAGCGAACAGGGCTATGGCTACACCTTC.

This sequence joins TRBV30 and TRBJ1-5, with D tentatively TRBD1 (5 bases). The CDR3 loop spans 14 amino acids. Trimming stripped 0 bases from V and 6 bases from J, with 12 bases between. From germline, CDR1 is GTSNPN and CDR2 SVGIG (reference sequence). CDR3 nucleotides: TGTGCCTGGAGTGTTGGGGGGTGGCGTCAGCCCCAGCATTTT. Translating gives CAWSVGGWRQPQHF. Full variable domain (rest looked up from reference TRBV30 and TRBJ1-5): SQTIHQWPATLVQPVGSPLSLECTVEGTSNPNLYWYRQAAGRGLQLLFYSVGIGQISSEVPQNLSASRPQDRQFILSSKKLLLSDSGFYLCAWSVGGWRQPQHFGDGTRLSIL.

This chain's CDR3 is CASSPRTGLGTEAFF. CDR3 sequence (DNA): TGTGCCAGCAGCCCGCGGACAGGGTTGGGCACTGAAGCTTTCTTT. The V call is TRBV3-1 (or the pseudogene TRBV3-2), the J call TRBJ1-1, with 8 bases that match TRBD1. V lost 4 bases to trimming and J lost 4 bases; unmatched junction nucleotides: 8. This CDR3 is 15 amino acids long. CDR1 and CDR2 from the germline V gene are LGHDT and YNNKEL (reference sequence).

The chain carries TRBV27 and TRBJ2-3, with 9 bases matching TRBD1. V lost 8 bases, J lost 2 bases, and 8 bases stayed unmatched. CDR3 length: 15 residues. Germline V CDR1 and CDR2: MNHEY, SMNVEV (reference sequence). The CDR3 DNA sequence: TGTGCCAGCGGGGCTGGGACAGGGTACACAGATACGCAGTATTTT. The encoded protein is CASGAGTGYTDTQYF.

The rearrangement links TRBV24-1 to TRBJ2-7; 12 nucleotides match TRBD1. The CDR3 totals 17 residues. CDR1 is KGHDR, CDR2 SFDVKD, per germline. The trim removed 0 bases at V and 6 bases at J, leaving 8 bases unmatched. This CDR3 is CATSDLQWDRGLGEQYF. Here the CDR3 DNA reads TGTGCCACCAGTGATTTGCAGTGGGACAGGGGGCTGGGCGAGCAGTACTTC.

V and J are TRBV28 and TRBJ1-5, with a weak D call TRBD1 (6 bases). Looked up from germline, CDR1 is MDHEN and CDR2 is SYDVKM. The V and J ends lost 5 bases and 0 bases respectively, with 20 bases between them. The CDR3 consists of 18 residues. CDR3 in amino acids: CASSDLPGQSYSNQPQHF. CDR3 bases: TGTGCCAGCAGTGACTTGCCCGGACAGAGCTATAGCAATCAGCCCCAGCATTTT.

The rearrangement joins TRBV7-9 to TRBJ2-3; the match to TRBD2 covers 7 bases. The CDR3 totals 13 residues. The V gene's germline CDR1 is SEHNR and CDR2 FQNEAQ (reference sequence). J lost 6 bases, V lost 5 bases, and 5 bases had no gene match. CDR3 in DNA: TGTGCCAGCAGCCCCGGACTAGGGGATACGCAGTATTTT. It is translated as CASSPGLGDTQYF.

Here the CDR3 reads CAISGGTGQSYGYTF. In nucleotides, the CDR3 is TGTGCCATCAGCGGAGGGACAGGGCAAAGCTATGGCTACACCTTC. V is TRBV10-3 and J is TRBJ1-2, with 9 nucleotides matching TRBD1. Losses at the gene ends were 6 bases for V and 4 bases for J; bases not matched to a gene: 9. The CDR3 is 15 amino acids. Germline V lookup: CDR1 ENHRY, CDR2 SYGVKD.

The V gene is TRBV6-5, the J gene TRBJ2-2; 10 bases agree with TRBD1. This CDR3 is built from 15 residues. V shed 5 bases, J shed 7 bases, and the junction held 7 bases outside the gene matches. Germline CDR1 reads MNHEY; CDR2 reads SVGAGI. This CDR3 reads CASSPGTGDIGELFF. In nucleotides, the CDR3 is TGTGCCAGCAGTCCCGGGACAGGGGATATCGGGGAGCTGTTTTTT.

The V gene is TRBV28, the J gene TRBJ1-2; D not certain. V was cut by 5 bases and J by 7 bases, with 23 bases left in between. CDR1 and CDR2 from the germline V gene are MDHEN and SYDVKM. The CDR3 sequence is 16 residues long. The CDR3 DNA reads TGTGCCAGCAGTACCCCCGGCCAATCCGAGAGGGCTGGCTACACCTTC. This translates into CASSTPGQSERAGYTF.

CDR3 nucleotide sequence: TGTGCCAGTAGTATATCGGGTAGCAGCAATCAGCCCCAGCATTTT. It specifies CASSISGSSNQPQHF. V gene TRBV19 combines with J gene TRBJ1-5; D ambiguous. Germline assignment: CDR1 LNHDA and CDR2 SQIVND (reference sequence). The CDR3 contains 15 residues. Trimming pared 2 bases from V and 1 base from J, leaving 9 bases between.

The CDR3 nucleotides are TGTGCCAGCAGTCCGTATCGGGGTGAGAGCACTGAAGCTTTCTTT. Its protein product is CASSPYRGESTEAFF. The chain has TRBV6-5 and TRBJ1-1; D not certain. The CDR3 covers 15 residues. Germline V gene lookup returns CDR1 MNHEY and CDR2 SVGAGI. The ends were cut back, 5 bases at V and 4 bases at J, with 17 bases in the middle.